Shown below are 21 T cell receptor beta chains from a single sample sequenced in a study of shared clonotypes between healthy human individuals. Produced via immunoSEQ multiplex PCR; TCRdb's table is partial and in-frame only. Here the sample spans approximately 1.5 million clones, roughly 98.5% being singletons. Sequences were obtained from naive CD4+ T cells sorted from blood. Described subset: CD45RA+ positively selected. These receptors came from a man aged 30-40 years in good health.

This clone was picked up one time. This chain uses TRBV28 with TRBJ2-7; D remains ambiguous. This CDR3 has 11 residues. The germline V gene encodes CDR1 MDHEN and CDR2 SYDVKM. Between the trimmed V and J ends, which lost 6 bases and 6 bases, there was a span of 9 bases. CDR3 sequence reads: CASSPSAEQYF. The CDR3 coding sequence is TGTGCCAGCAGCCCCTCGGCCGAGCAGTACTTC. The entire variable domain, with the rest obtained from reference TRBV28 and TRBJ2-7, is as follows: DVKVTQSSRYLVKRTGEKVFLECVQDMDHENMFWYRQDPGLGLRLIYFSYDVKMKEKGDIPEGYSVSREKKERFSLILESASTNQTSMYLCASSPSAEQYFGPGTRLTVT.

This sequence joins TRBV10-3 and TRBJ1-5, with no clear D. The CDR3 runs to 14 residues. Germline values: CDR1 ENHRY, CDR2 SYGVKD. V was clipped by 2 bases and J by 1 base, with 6 bases between them. This CDR3 reads CAISELPSNQPQHF. The CDR3 DNA sequence: TGTGCCATCAGTGAGCTACCGAGCAATCAGCCCCAGCATTTT.

V and J are TRBV29-1 and TRBJ2-5; D gene ambiguous. Looked up from germline, CDR1 is SQVTM and CDR2 is ANQGSEA. This CDR3 region has 12 residues. V shed 4 bases and J shed 3 bases, with 9 bases lying between them. As DNA, the CDR3 is TGCAGCGTTGTTCGCAACGAAGAGACCCAGTACTTC. The encoded protein is CSVVRNEETQYF. The full variable domain, rest sourced from reference TRBV29-1 and TRBJ2-5, is SAVISQKPSRDICQRGTSLTIQCQVDSQVTMMFWYRQQPGQSLTLIATANQGSEATYESGFVIDKFPISRPNLTFSTLTVSNMSPEDSSIYLCSVVRNEETQYFGPGTRLLVL.

This sequence joins TRBV11-2 and TRBJ2-7; 7 nucleotides align to TRBD1. Germline V gene sequence: CDR1 SGHAT, CDR2 FQNNGV. V trimming: 5 bases; J trimming: 2 bases; junction bases outside the gene matches: 9. This CDR3 has 15 amino acids. CDR3 sequence reads: CASSARPGTAYEQYF. CDR3 nucleotide sequence: TGTGCCAGCAGCGCCAGACCTGGGACAGCCTACGAGCAGTACTTC.

This clone was found once. The V and J genes are TRBV5-4 and TRBJ2-1, with TRBD2 identical over 12 bases. With V trimmed by 2 bases and J by 6 bases, 18 bases remained unmatched. This CDR3 comprises 20 residues. The V gene's germline CDR1 is SGHNT and CDR2 YYREEE (reference sequence). The CDR3 DNA sequence: TGTGCCAGCAGCTTAGGTTACAGGGCCACTAGCGGGAGGAACACCAATGAGCAGTTCTTC. This translates into CASSLGYRATSGRNTNEQFF.

This chain connects TRBV25-1 to TRBJ1-4; no definite D call. The V end was cut by 3 bases, the J end by 8 bases, with 13 bases between. The length of the CDR3 is 14 residues. From germline, CDR1 is MGHDK and CDR2 SYGVNS. CDR3 amino acids: CASSDPRPGEKLFF. The DNA of the CDR3 is TGTGCCAGCAGTGATCCTCGCCCGGGCGAAAAACTGTTTTTT.

The J gene is TRBJ2-1, the V gene TRBV5-4; D is possibly TRBD2 (5 bases). Germline V gives CDR1 SGHNT, CDR2 YYREEE (reference sequence). CDR3 length: 15 residues. V gave up 0 bases and J gave up 4 bases, with 11 bases separating them. CDR3 DNA sequence: TGTGCCAGCAGCTTGGCCGGGAATTGGTACAATGAGCAGTTCTTC. Its protein is CASSLAGNWYNEQFF.

The rearrangement joins TRBV6-5 to TRBJ2-2, with D perhaps TRBD1 or TRBD2 (5 bases each). This CDR3 region has 15 residues. Germline V gene lookup returns CDR1 MNHEY and CDR2 SVGAGI. V was cut by 3 bases and J by 4 bases, with 12 bases left in between. The CDR3: CASSYLGPSTGELFF. For the CDR3, the DNA is TGTGCCAGCAGTTATCTGGGACCGTCCACCGGGGAGCTGTTTTTT.

The chain combines TRBV6-6 with TRBJ1-2; 8 nucleotides agree with TRBD1. The V gene's germline CDR1 is MNHNY and CDR2 SVGAGI (reference sequence). The CDR3 extends over 12 amino acids. Trimming cost V 7 bases and J 8 bases; bases outside gene matches: 6. This CDR3 reads CASITGGWGYTF. The DNA of the CDR3 is TGTGCCAGCATCACAGGGGGATGGGGCTACACCTTC.

The V gene is TRBV7-2, the J gene TRBJ2-1; D unresolved. In germline, CDR1 is SGHTA, CDR2 FQGNSA. This CDR3 contains 12 residues. V was trimmed by 5 bases and J by 6 bases, leaving 8 bases between them. The CDR3 sequence: CASSLTPNEQFF. The CDR3 bases are TGTGCCAGCAGCCTGACTCCCAATGAGCAGTTCTTC.

The chain couples TRBV5-1 to TRBJ2-7; TRBD1 agrees at 10 bases. V was pared by 4 bases and J by 5 bases, with 9 bases of the junction left unmatched. This CDR3 has 15 amino acids. Germline CDR1 reads SGHRS; CDR2 reads YFSETQ. The CDR3 DNA sequence: TGCGCCAGCAGCCCAAGACAGGGGGCTAGCGACGAGCAGTACTTC. Its protein is CASSPRQGASDEQYF.

The rearrangement joins TRBV25-1 to TRBJ2-7; unclear D gene. CDR1 and CDR2 from the germline V gene are MGHDK and SYGVNS. The CDR3 runs 13 residues. V was pared by 2 bases and J by 4 bases, with 9 bases between. CDR3 coding DNA: TGTGCCAGCAGTGAAGGTATCGGATACGAGCAGTACTTC. It encodes CASSEGIGYEQYF.

This chain uses TRBV13 with TRBJ2-3; D perhaps matches TRBD2 (6 bases). V was pared by 4 bases and J by 2 bases, with 13 bases between. The germline V gene encodes CDR1 PRHDT and CDR2 FYEKMQ (reference sequence). The CDR3 is 15 amino acids. CDR3 protein: CASSSPGAATDTQYF. The CDR3 nucleotides are TGTGCCAGCAGCTCCCCGGGAGCCGCCACAGATACGCAGTATTTT.

The chain carries TRBV5-1 and TRBJ1-1, with D possibly being TRBD1 (5 bases). The CDR3 totals 15 residues. The V gene's germline CDR1 is SGHRS and CDR2 YFSETQ. Trimming cost V 2 bases and J 10 bases, with 21 bases left between them. CDR3 loop: CASSFGRVIGGSAFF. DNA for the CDR3: TGCGCCAGCAGCTTCGGCAGGGTGATTGGGGGATCAGCTTTCTTT.

The chain recombines TRBV28 with TRBJ2-1, with D uncertain. The germline CDR1 and CDR2 sequences are MDHEN and SYDVKM. This CDR3 region has 11 residues. The V end was cut by 10 bases, the J end by 10 bases, with 14 bases between. The CDR3 DNA reads as TGTGCCACTTCCGTCCAGTTAGAGCAGTTCTTC. This sequence encodes CATSVQLEQFF.

This chain uses TRBV28 with TRBJ2-5, with a weak D call TRBD1 (5 bases). V was shortened by 8 bases and J by 5 bases, with 15 bases between the two germline ends. The CDR3 spans 13 residues. Germline assignment: CDR1 MDHEN and CDR2 SYDVKM. CDR3: CASSRGRLETQYF. Written as DNA, the CDR3 is TGTGCCAGCTCTAGGGGAAGGTTGGAGACCCAGTACTTC. The variable domain in full, completed from reference TRBV28 and TRBJ2-5, reads DVKVTQSSRYLVKRTGEKVFLECVQDMDHENMFWYRQDPGLGLRLIYFSYDVKMKEKGDIPEGYSVSREKKERFSLILESASTNQTSMYLCASSRGRLETQYFGPGTRLLVL.

For the CDR3, the DNA is TGCGCCAGCAGCCAAGAGGGCGGCGCAACTAATGAAAAACTGTTTTTT. This encodes CASSQEGGATNEKLFF. The rearrangement joins TRBV4-1 to TRBJ1-4; D not certain. The CDR3 length is 16 residues. Germline assignment: CDR1 MGHRA and CDR2 YSYEKL. Trimming pared 0 bases from V and 0 bases from J, leaving 8 bases between.

This chain joins TRBV29-1 and TRBJ2-1; a weak D match, TRBD2 (6 bases). The CDR3 has 13 residues. Trimming removed 2 bases at V and 16 bases at J, with 21 bases between. Per the germline V gene, CDR1 is SQVTM and CDR2 is ANQGSEA. In nucleotides, the CDR3 is TGCAGCGTTGAAATCCGCACGGGGGACGGAAACTTCTTC. This encodes CSVEIRTGDGNFF.

The chain joins TRBV15 to TRBJ1-1; D remains ambiguous. This CDR3 spans 14 amino acids. Trimming stripped 8 bases from V and 6 bases from J, with 19 bases between. Germline V gene lookup returns CDR1 LNHNV and CDR2 YYDKDF (reference sequence). The CDR3 loop reads CATRVTSDGPEAFF. The CDR3 nucleotides read TGTGCCACCCGAGTTACAAGCGATGGGCCTGAAGCTTTCTTT. The variable domain in full, completed from reference TRBV15 and TRBJ1-1, reads DAMVIQNPRYQVTQFGKPVTLSCSQTLNHNVMYWYQQKSSQAPKLLFHYYDKDFNNEADTPDNFQSRRPNTSFCFLDIRSPGLGDTAMYLCATRVTSDGPEAFFGQGTRLTVV.

The chain combines TRBV5-1 with TRBJ2-2; D perhaps matches TRBD2 (5 bases). The CDR3 totals 14 residues. Between the trimmed V and J ends, which lost 4 bases and 2 bases, there was a span of 9 bases. CDR1 is SGHRS, CDR2 YFSETQ, per germline. The CDR3, as DNA: TGCGCCAGCAGCACCGGGGTAAACACCGGGGAGCTGTTTTTT. Translated: CASSTGVNTGELFF.

This sequence joins TRBV5-1 and TRBJ1-1, with D tentatively TRBD1 (5 bases). Germline V gene data show CDR1 as SGHRS and CDR2 as YFSETQ. The CDR3 runs to 14 residues. V lost 3 bases, J lost 7 bases, and 16 bases lay in between. CDR3 coding DNA: TGCGCCAGCAGCTCTGACAGTAGTCCTATTGAAGCTTTCTTT. Translating gives CASSSDSSPIEAFF. Full variable domain (remainder filled in from reference TRBV5-1 and TRBJ1-1): KAGVTQTPRYLIKTRGQQVTLSCSPISGHRSVSWYQQTPGQGLQFLFEYFSETQRNKGNFPGRFSGRQFSNSRSEMNVSTLELGDSALYLCASSSDSSPIEAFFGQGTRLTVV.